Listed below are T cell receptor beta chains from one sample, sequenced in a study of resident and recirculating memory T cells in vitiligo. This table comes from immunoSEQ multiplex PCR, and its TCRdb copy is limited to in-frame clones, with some not included. The sample shows roughly 76,000 clones, 90% to 95% of them seen only once. The sample was blood. These receptors came from a male donor with vitiligo. CDR3s include the opening cysteine and the closing phenylalanine or tryptophan. Fields, in order: V gene, clone size, J gene, CDR3 length, D gene, CDR3 DNA, CDR3 protein. D genes are given only for firm matches. For some rows the clone size is stated as once, few or many, or as a class when expanded; others skip it.

TRBV7-9	-	TRBJ1-1	15	TRBD1	TGTGCCAGCAGCTTAACAGGTGGGACAGTAGCTGAAGCTTTCTTT	CASSLTGGTVAEAFF
TRBV5-1	once	TRBJ2-2	14	-	TGCGCCAGCAGCTTGGGACAAAACACCGGGGAGCTGTTTTTT	CASSLGQNTGELFF
TRBV7-2	once	TRBJ1-5	15	-	TGTGCCAGCAGCTTTGTCGGGGATAGCAATCAGCCCCAGCATTTT	CASSFVGDSNQPQHF
TRBV16	-	TRBJ1-2	15	TRBD1	TGTGCCAGCAGCCCCCAGGGACAGGGTGTCTATGGCTACACCTTC	CASSPQGQGVYGYTF
TRBV6-1	-	TRBJ1-5	15	TRBD1	TGTGCCAGCAGTGGTGGGACAGGGGGGTATCAGCCCCAGCATTTT	CASSGGTGGYQPQHF
TRBV6-1	-	TRBJ2-7	13	TRBD2	TGTGCCAGCAGGAGGGACTATTCCTACGAGCAGTACTTC	CASRRDYSYEQYF
TRBV29-1	-	TRBJ2-1	12	-	TGCAGCGTTGAAAAGAGGCACAATGAGCAGTTCTTC	CSVEKRHNEQFF
TRBV5-1	-	TRBJ1-1	13	-	TGCGCCAGCAGCTTGGTATTGAACACTGAAGCTTTCTTT	CASSLVLNTEAFF
TRBV6-5	-	TRBJ2-5	14	TRBD2	TGTGCCAGCACTCAAGCGGGGCGACAAGAGACCCAGTACTTC	CASTQAGRQETQYF
TRBV19	-	TRBJ1-3	16	-	TGTGCCAGTAGAAGGTTGGGGGGAACCTCTGGAAACACCATATATTTT	CASRRLGGTSGNTIYF
TRBV7-2	-	TRBJ1-2	14	-	TGTGCCAGCAGCTCCCAGACAGCTAACTATGGCTACACCTTC	CASSSQTANYGYTF
TRBV11-1	few	TRBJ2-6	16	-	TGTGCCAGCAGCTTGGATCAGGGCTCTGGGGCCAACGTCCTGACTTTC	CASSLDQGSGANVLTF
TRBV6-5	-	TRBJ1-2	14	-	TGTGCCAGCAGTTCCGGGAGGTCCAACTATGGCTACACCTTC	CASSSGRSNYGYTF
TRBV7-2	-	TRBJ2-2	15	TRBD1	TGTGCCAGCAGCTTACCGGGACAGGGTACCGGGGAGCTGTTTTTT	CASSLPGQGTGELFF
TRBV7-8	-	TRBJ2-1	19	TRBD2	TGTGCCAGCAGCCCACGGACTAGCGGGGGGGCTAACTTCAAGGGTGAGCAGTTCTTC	CASSPRTSGGANFKGEQFF
TRBV28	-	TRBJ2-6	18	TRBD1	TGTGCCAGCAGTTCTCCGGGACAGCACTTCTCTGGGGCCAACGTCCTGACTTTC	CASSSPGQHFSGANVLTF
TRBV7-8	-	TRBJ2-7	15	-	TGTGCCAGCAGCAAAGGGGGTCTTAGCTCCTACGAGCAGTACTTC	CASSKGGLSSYEQYF
TRBV6-1	-	TRBJ1-5	14	TRBD1	TGTGCCAGCAGTTCCACAGGGGGCAATCAGCCCCAGCATTTT	CASSSTGGNQPQHF
TRBV19	-	TRBJ2-7	17	TRBD2	TGTGCCAGTAGTATCTCGGCTAGCGGGATGACCTCCTACGAGCAGTACTTC	CASSISASGMTSYEQYF
TRBV7-6	-	TRBJ2-6	18	TRBD2	TGTGCCAGCAGCTCGAGTTGGGAGGGTCTCGAAGGGGCCAACGTCCTGACTTTC	CASSSSWEGLEGANVLTF
TRBV6-1	-	TRBJ1-1	12	TRBD1	TGTGCCAGCAGTGAGGGACAGATTGAAGCTTTCTTT	CASSEGQIEAFF
TRBV18	-	TRBJ1-3	16	-	TGTGCCAGCTCACCCGAAACAGGAAGCACTGGAAACACCATATATTTT	CASSPETGSTGNTIYF
TRBV10-3	-	TRBJ1-1	15	TRBD1	TGTGCCATCAGTCGTGGGACAGGGACCAACACTGAAGCTTTCTTT	CAISRGTGTNTEAFF
TRBV5-1	-	TRBJ2-7	17	-	TGCGCCAGCAGCCCCGATTTGGCGGGGGCTAACACCTACGAGCAGTACTTC	CASSPDLAGANTYEQYF
TRBV5-1	-	TRBJ1-2	13	TRBD1	TGCGCCAGCAGCCCGGGACAGGGTTATGGCTACACCTTC	CASSPGQGYGYTF
TRBV7-9	-	TRBJ1-2	15	-	TGTGCCAGCAGCTTAGGCCAAGACAGAAACTATGGCTACACCTTC	CASSLGQDRNYGYTF
TRBV4-1	-	TRBJ2-7	14	-	TGCGCCAGCAGCCAAGAAAAGGGGTCCTACGAGCAGTACTTC	CASSQEKGSYEQYF
TRBV4-1	-	TRBJ1-1	17	-	TGCGCCAGCAGCCAAGGGGAGGCGCGGGGACTGAACACTGAAGCTTTCTTT	CASSQGEARGLNTEAFF
TRBV7-2	-	TRBJ2-3	18	-	TGTGCCAGCAGCCATATCGGAGCGGGGACAGGCCCGCCCGGTACGCAGTATTTT	CASSHIGAGTGPPGTQYF
TRBV7-2	-	TRBJ2-7	13	TRBD1	TGTGCCAGCAGCTTCCCCGGACAGGGCGAGCAGTACTTC	CASSFPGQGEQYF
TRBV9	-	TRBJ2-7	15	TRBD1	TGTGCCAGCAGCGTCACCGGGACAGCGACCTACGAGCAGTACTTC	CASSVTGTATYEQYF
TRBV7-2	-	TRBJ2-3	16	TRBD2	TGTGCCAGCAGCTTTCTCACACTAGCGGGGACAGGTACGCAGTATTTT	CASSFLTLAGTGTQYF
TRBV6-1	-	TRBJ1-3	16	-	TGTGCCAGCAGTGAACGTGGGGGGTCAACTGGAAACACCATATATTTT	CASSERGGSTGNTIYF
TRBV19	-	TRBJ1-1	14	TRBD1	TGTGCCAGTAGCAGGGACAGTTCTAACACTGAAGCTTTCTTT	CASSRDSSNTEAFF
TRBV9	-	TRBJ2-3	17	TRBD2	TGTGCCAGCAGCGTCCGGGCTAGCGGGTTAGGCACAGATACGCAGTATTTT	CASSVRASGLGTDTQYF
TRBV10-3	-	TRBJ1-2	17	-	TGTGCCATCAGTACTCAAAACTTAAATACAGGGAACTATGGCTACACCTTC	CAISTQNLNTGNYGYTF
TRBV19	-	TRBJ1-5	13	TRBD1	TGTGCCAGTAGCGGACAGGGAAGTCAGCCCCAGCATTTT	CASSGQGSQPQHF
TRBV7-2	-	TRBJ2-4	17	TRBD1	TGTGCCAGCAGCGGACACAGGGGAAGTCTAGCCAAAAACATTCAGTACTTC	CASSGHRGSLAKNIQYF
TRBV27	-	TRBJ2-3	17	TRBD2	TGTGCCAGCAGTTTATCCCTAGCGGGGAAATCAGCAGATACGCAGTATTTT	CASSLSLAGKSADTQYF
TRBV11-2	-	TRBJ1-1	17	TRBD1	TGTGCCAGCAGCTTAGCGGGGACAGGGATGAGACACACTGAAGCTTTCTTT	CASSLAGTGMRHTEAFF
TRBV10-2	-	TRBJ2-5	15	TRBD2	TGCGCCAGCAGTTGGGGACTAGCGGGGGTAGAGACCCAGTACTTC	CASSWGLAGVETQYF
TRBV4-1	-	TRBJ2-1	16	-	TGCGCCAGCAGCCGAGAGACAGGTGGCTCCTACAATGAGCAGTTCTTC	CASSRETGGSYNEQFF
TRBV30	-	TRBJ2-7	14	-	TGTGCCTGGAGTGTACGGGGGGCAGGCTACGAGCAGTACTTC	CAWSVRGAGYEQYF